The 32 T cell receptor beta chains below come from one sample, sequenced in a study of vaccination effects on CD4 cells after COVID-19. Antigens of these TCRs are unknown. Clones were sequenced by immunoSEQ multiplex PCR, and TCRdb holds only the in-frame ones, with some missing. The table includes approximately 24,000 clones, 75% to 85% detected once. ViraFEST used viral peptide pools to expand antigen-specific CD4+ T cells before sequencing. Isolation of CD4+ T cells took place after 10 days of culture. Each participant received a vaccine that was either BNT162b2 or mRNA-1273, given as two doses. The sequenced sample was CD4+ T cells from PBMCs cultured with SARS-CoV-2 spike peptides, obtained after COVID-19 vaccination. The receptors derive from a human donor who received a COVID-19 vaccine. Some clones in this sample may be carry-over from other donors' samples.

This chain links TRBV7-9 with TRBJ1-1; D is unclear. This CDR3 comprises 13 residues. Germline CDR1 SEHNR, CDR2 FQNEAQ (reference sequence). Trimming left V 3 bases short and J 5 bases short, with 10 bases between. CDR3 amino acids: CASSFVQGTEAFF. CDR3 bases: TGTGCCAGCAGCTTTGTTCAAGGAACTGAAGCTTTCTTT.

The chain couples TRBV7-2 to TRBJ1-1, with 7 bases that match TRBD1. Germline CDR1 SGHTA, CDR2 FQGNSA. This CDR3 is 13 amino acids long. The V segment lost 4 bases and the J segment 7 bases; nucleotides outside the gene matches: 6. CDR3 coding DNA: TGTGCCAGCAGCTATCGACAGGGCGATGAAGCTTTCTTT. It encodes CASSYRQGDEAFF.

This clone turned up a few times. The chain employs TRBV5-8 and TRBJ1-1; the D is unclear. V was pared by 4 bases and J by 0 bases, with 16 bases between. The length of the CDR3 is 16 residues. CDR1 SGHTS and CDR2 YDEGEE come from the germline V gene. The CDR3 region has the DNA TGTGCCAGCAGCAGTTGGAACTGGAGGGTGAACACTGAAGCTTTCTTT. This translates into CASSSWNWRVNTEAFF.

This clone was found once. CDR3 residues: CASSFGPDSQETQYF. CDR3 coding DNA: TGCGCCAGCAGCTTTGGCCCGGACAGTCAAGAGACCCAGTACTTC. V usage is TRBV5-1 and J usage is TRBJ2-5; D possibly corresponds to TRBD1 (6 bases). V was cut by 2 bases and J by 2 bases, with 13 bases left in between. The CDR3 is made up of 15 amino acids. Germline V gene lookup returns CDR1 SGHRS and CDR2 YFSETQ.

The rearrangement links TRBV6-4 to TRBJ1-1, with D uncertain. V was clipped by 0 bases and J by 2 bases, with 16 bases between them. This CDR3 is built from 17 residues. Germline values: CDR1 MRHNA, CDR2 SNTAGT. Written as DNA, the CDR3 is TGTGCCAGCAGTGACTCGAGTTTCATAGGGCCAAACACTGAAGCTTTCTTT. As protein: CASSDSSFIGPNTEAFF.

The V and J genes are TRBV11-2 and TRBJ2-7; D might be TRBD2 (7 bases). The CDR3 has 13 residues. Looked up from germline, CDR1 is SGHAT and CDR2 is FQNNGV. Trimming removed 6 bases from V and 6 bases from J, with 15 bases in between. CDR3 DNA sequence: TGTGCCAGCAGTGGGGGAGGGGGAAGCGAGCAGTACGTC. This codes for CASSGGGGSEQYV.

The chain recombines TRBV11-3 with TRBJ2-2; 9 bases fit TRBD1. The CDR3 runs to 16 residues. The junction had 5 bases not matched to a gene; V was cut back by 5 bases and J by 1 base. CDR1 and CDR2 from the germline V gene are SGHNT and YENEEA. The CDR3 sequence: CASSPNRGLNTGELFF. The DNA for the CDR3 is TGTGCCAGCAGCCCCAACAGGGGGCTGAACACCGGGGAGCTGTTTTTT.

This sequence joins TRBV6-6 and TRBJ2-7; maybe TRBD1 (6 bases). This CDR3 region has 14 residues. The germline CDR1 and CDR2 sequences are MNHNY and SVGAGI (reference sequence). With 6 bases removed from V and 4 bases from J, the gap between germline ends came to 16 bases. The CDR3 spells CASRAGQGQYEQYV. CDR3 nucleotides: TGTGCCAGCAGGGCGGGCCAGGGACAATACGAGCAGTACGTC.

The rearrangement links TRBV5-4 to TRBJ1-1, with D unresolved. Germline CDR1 is SGHNT and CDR2 is YYREEE (reference sequence). This CDR3 spans 15 amino acids. Trimming stripped 4 bases from V and 0 bases from J, with 13 bases between. The CDR3 protein is CASSRPGPMNTEAFF. CDR3 nucleotides: TGTGCCAGCAGCCGACCGGGTCCGATGAACACTGAAGCTTTCTTT.

The gene calls are TRBV5-8 and TRBJ1-1, with 11 nucleotides matching TRBD1. Germline lookup yields CDR1 SGHTS and CDR2 YDEGEE. This CDR3 is 13 amino acids long. V dropped 4 bases and J dropped 10; count of bases not matched to a gene: 6. The CDR3: CASSQDRGLGAFF. In nucleotides, the CDR3 is TGTGCCAGCAGCCAGGACAGGGGGCTAGGAGCTTTCTTT.

The gene calls are TRBV7-9 and TRBJ1-6, with a possible D match to TRBD1 (5 bases). The CDR3 length is 15 residues. The germline V gene has CDR1 SEHNR and CDR2 FQNEAQ (reference sequence). Deletions cut 1 base from V and 8 bases from J, with 12 bases between. CDR3 nucleotide sequence: TGTGCCAGCAGCTTAGGTGGGACCCCTTATTCACCCCTCCACTTT. Protein: CASSLGGTPYSPLHF.

The genes are TRBV6-2 or TRBV6-3 and TRBJ1-1; D not resolved. Germline assignment: CDR1 MNHEY and CDR2 SVGEGT. The CDR3 is 13 amino acids. Trimming removed 4 bases from V and 4 bases from J, with 10 bases in between. CDR3 protein: CASSLGSITEAFF. In nucleotides, the CDR3 is TGTGCCAGCAGTTTAGGCAGTATCACTGAAGCTTTCTTT.

The chain links TRBV19 to TRBJ2-3; TRBD2 aligns across 11 bases. The V segment lost 3 bases and the J segment 8 bases; nucleotides outside the gene matches: 16. Germline V CDR1 and CDR2: LNHDA, SQIVND (reference sequence). The CDR3 covers 18 residues. The CDR3 sequence is CASSIKIAGGPRIGTQYF. CDR3 sequence (DNA): TGTGCCAGTAGTATCAAAATAGCGGGGGGGCCCCGCATTGGTACGCAGTATTTT.

The chain uses TRBV5-1 and TRBJ1-2; 7 nucleotides match TRBD1. J was trimmed by 4 bases and V by 0 bases; bases with no gene match: 9. Germline assignment: CDR1 SGHRS and CDR2 YFSETQ. The CDR3 spans 16 residues. The CDR3 spells CASSLVGGDFSYGYTF. In nucleotides, the CDR3 is TGCGCCAGCAGCTTGGTAGGGGGCGACTTCAGCTATGGCTACACCTTC.

V is TRBV27 and J is TRBJ1-2; 8 bases are shared with TRBD1. The germline V gene has CDR1 MNHEY and CDR2 SMNVEV (reference sequence). The CDR3 contains 14 residues. Trimming at V came to 6 bases and at J to 5 bases, leaving 8 bases not matched to a gene. In nucleotides, the CDR3 is TGTGCCAGCAGGGGAGGACAGGGTGGTTATGGCTACACCTTC. It translates to CASRGGQGGYGYTF.

The CDR3 protein is CASSAGRGKYF. CDR3 nucleotide sequence: TGTGCCAGCAGTGCAGGCCGGGGGAAGTATTTT. The J gene is TRBJ2-3, the V gene TRBV12-3 or TRBV12-4, with D possibly TRBD2 on 6 matching bases. This CDR3 contains 11 residues. V lost 5 bases, J lost 13 bases, and 13 bases lay in between.

The chain couples TRBV5-7 to TRBJ2-1, with 11 nucleotides matching TRBD1. TRBV5-7 is identified as an open reading frame with a role that is uncertain. V shed 4 bases, J shed 3 bases, and the junction held 3 bases outside the gene matches. The CDR3 is 15 residues long. Here the CDR3 DNA reads TGTGCCAGCAGCCAGGGGACAGGGGGCTACAATGAGCAGTTCTTC. Protein: CASSQGTGGYNEQFF.

V gene TRBV28 combines with J gene TRBJ1-1; TRBD1 agrees at 7 bases. Germline trimming cut 6 bases from V and 0 bases from J; bases unmatched to any gene: 4. Germline values: CDR1 MDHEN, CDR2 SYDVKM. CDR3 length equals 14 residues. The CDR3 nucleotides read TGTGCCAGCAGCACGGGACAGCTGAACACTGAAGCTTTCTTT. Translated, it gives CASSTGQLNTEAFF.

The chain couples TRBV6-2 or TRBV6-3 to TRBJ1-1, with D uncertain. V was pared by 0 bases and J by 4 bases, with 9 bases between. The CDR3 is 14 residues long. The germline gives CDR1 MNHEY, CDR2 SVGEGT. CDR3 loop: CASSYSEGFTEAFF. Here the CDR3 DNA reads TGTGCCAGCAGTTACTCAGAGGGTTTCACTGAAGCTTTCTTT.

The chain is built from TRBV5-1 and TRBJ2-2, with 8 positions matching TRBD1. The CDR3 is 16 amino acids. V shed 1 base and J 5 bases; nucleotides not matched to a gene: 7. Germline V gene data show CDR1 as SGHRS and CDR2 as YFSETQ. The DNA of the CDR3 is TGCGCCAGCAGCTTGACAGGACAGGGAAGAACCGGGGAGCTGTTTTTT. Translation gives CASSLTGQGRTGELFF.

This clone has a single count. This chain connects TRBV5-6 to TRBJ1-2; D is possibly TRBD1 (5 bases). Germline CDR1 reads SGHDT; CDR2 reads YYEEEE. V dropped 4 bases and J dropped 7 bases, with 14 bases sitting between them. The CDR3 spans 13 residues. The CDR3 here is CASSLERGRGYTF. The DNA for the CDR3 is TGTGCCAGCAGCCTGGAAAGGGGACGTGGCTACACCTTC. The whole variable domain, remainder taken from reference TRBV5-6 and TRBJ1-2, is DAGVTQSPTHLIKTRGQQVTLRCSPKSGHDTVSWYQQALGQGPQFIFQYYEEEERQRGNFPDRFSGHQFPNYSSELNVNALLLGDSALYLCASSLERGRGYTFGSGTRLTVV.

The J gene is TRBJ1-5, the V gene TRBV6-5; perhaps TRBD1 as D (6 bases). This CDR3 region has 15 residues. Germline V lookup: CDR1 MNHEY, CDR2 SVGAGI. V was cut by 3 bases and J by 3 bases, with 12 bases left in between. The CDR3 sequence: CASSYSGQPNQPQHF. The CDR3, as DNA: TGTGCCAGCAGTTATTCCGGACAGCCCAATCAGCCCCAGCATTTT.

This chain links TRBV18 with TRBJ1-2; 7 bases are a match to TRBD1. V trimming: 0 bases; J trimming: 0 bases; junction bases outside the gene matches: 1. This CDR3 spans 15 amino acids. Germline-derived CDR1 and CDR2 are KGHSH and LQKENI. CDR3 in DNA: TGTGCCAGCTCACCACCGGACAGGTCTAACTATGGCTACACCTTC. As protein: CASSPPDRSNYGYTF.

The chain recombines TRBV24-1 with TRBJ2-5, with 10 bases matching TRBD2. V lost 5 bases and J lost 5; bases outside the gene matches: 7. The CDR3 length is 15 residues. The germline CDR1 and CDR2 sequences are KGHDR and SFDVKD. CDR3: CATSGSSGGTETQYF. CDR3 DNA: TGTGCCACCAGTGGATCTAGCGGGGGTACTGAGACCCAGTACTTC.

The rearrangement links TRBV5-6 to TRBJ2-1; tentatively, D is TRBD1 or TRBD2 (5 bases each). Germline V gene sequence: CDR1 SGHDT, CDR2 YYEEEE. This CDR3 has 16 amino acids. Trimming left V 1 base short and J 0 bases short, with 11 bases between. The chain's CDR3 is CASSLSRGLSYNEQFF. The CDR3 DNA follows: TGTGCCAGCAGCTTGTCGAGGGGCCTCTCCTACAATGAGCAGTTCTTC.

The chain is built from TRBV6-6 and TRBJ2-6; D is perhaps TRBD2 (6 bases). The CDR3 covers 15 residues. Trimming cost V 2 bases and J 2 bases, with 7 bases left between them. Germline V gene lookup returns CDR1 MNHNY and CDR2 SVGAGI (reference sequence). CDR3 bases: TGTGCCAGCAGTTACGCGGGGCCTGGGGCCAACGTCCTGACTTTC. Protein sequence: CASSYAGPGANVLTF.

This chain uses TRBV5-4 with TRBJ2-5, with D tentatively TRBD1 or TRBD2 (5 bases each). Between the trimmed V and J ends, which lost 4 bases and 5 bases, there was a span of 12 bases. The germline V gene encodes CDR1 SGHNT and CDR2 YYREEE (reference sequence). The CDR3 loop spans 13 amino acids. CDR3 bases: TGTGCCAGCAGCCCAGGGTGGAGGGAGACCCAGTACTTC. It codes for CASSPGWRETQYF.

The chain is built from TRBV3-1 (or the pseudogene TRBV3-2) and TRBJ1-6; possible D gene TRBD1, 6 bases. V was shortened by 4 bases and J by 3 bases, with 13 bases between the two germline ends. The CDR3 has 16 residues. Germline CDR1 LGHDT, CDR2 YNNKEL (reference sequence). The CDR3 region is CASSLTGAIYNSPLHF. In DNA, the CDR3 is TGTGCCAGCAGCCTTACGGGGGCAATCTATAATTCACCCCTCCACTTT.

V is TRBV6-1 and J is TRBJ1-4; 8 bases agree with TRBD1. V lost 0 bases to trimming and J lost 2 bases; unmatched junction nucleotides: 2. Germline V gene data show CDR1 as MNHNS and CDR2 as SASEGT. There are 16 residues in the CDR3. CDR3 loop: CASSEATGATNEKLFF. In nucleotides, the CDR3 is TGTGCCAGCAGTGAAGCGACAGGGGCGACTAATGAAAAACTGTTTTTT.

This rearrangement joins TRBV6-5 to TRBJ2-2; no firm D call. The CDR3 covers 14 residues. In germline, CDR1 is MNHEY, CDR2 SVGAGI. V was cut by 8 bases and J by 1 base, with 11 bases left in between. The CDR3 DNA is TGTGCCAGCCAGAGTAACAGGAACACCGGGGAGCTGTTTTTT. This encodes CASQSNRNTGELFF.

The sample holds a few counts of this clone. The chain couples TRBV7-9 to TRBJ2-5; perhaps TRBD1 as D (6 bases). The CDR3 totals 15 residues. V lost 1 base and J lost 1, with 10 bases in between. The germline V gene encodes CDR1 SEHNR and CDR2 FQNEAQ (reference sequence). CDR3 amino acids: CASSLGDIGQETQYF. In DNA form, the CDR3 reads TGTGCCAGCAGCTTAGGGGACATAGGCCAAGAGACCCAGTACTTC. The full variable domain, with the rest looked up from reference TRBV7-9 and TRBJ2-5, is DTGVSQNPRHKITKRGQNVTFRCDPISEHNRLYWYRQTLGQGPEFLTYFQNEAQLEKSRLLSDRFSAERPKGSFSTLEIQRTEQGDSAMYLCASSLGDIGQETQYFGPGTRLLVL.

The table lists this clone with a few counts. The chain is built from TRBV19 and TRBJ2-2; 9 bases align to TRBD1. Per the germline V gene, CDR1 is LNHDA and CDR2 is SQIVND (reference sequence). Losses at the gene ends were 6 bases for V and 4 bases for J; bases not matched to a gene: 6. This CDR3 has 15 amino acids. Here the CDR3 DNA reads TGTGCCAGTAGACCCGACAGGGGGAGCACCGGGGAGCTGTTTTTT. Translating it yields CASRPDRGSTGELFF.